These 9 T cell receptor beta chains originate from one sample sequenced in a study of vaccination and CD4 T cells after COVID-19 (dated 2022 in TCRdb). The treatment or condition label on this specimen signifies: approximately nine-day PBMC culture with coronavirus spike peptide pools or control peptides (ViraFEST assay). Receptors were amplified or captured by PCR. TCRdb records Illumina iSeq 100 as the sequencer. DNA from cultured CD4+ T cells underwent TCR sequencing with the Oncomine TCR Beta short-read assay at the Johns Hopkins FTIC core. TCRdb passed the public sequencing reads through fastp at Q25 and MiXCR, retaining productive beta sequences. Rows matching on CDR3 protein sequence are summarized as one entry with the most common DNA and genes. The sample table lists about 20,000 distinct CDR3 sequences, about 32% of them with a count of one. In total, the top ten clones hold roughly 15% of the sample.

Antigens for these TCRs are unknown. The sequenced material came from cultured CD4+ T cells from blood. These receptor sequences come from a human donor with COVID-19.

The rearrangement uses TRBV20-1 and TRBJ1-6, with 7 bases fitting TRBD1. The CDR3 spans 13 residues. In germline, CDR1 is DFQATT, CDR2 SNEGSKA (reference sequence). V lost 5 bases and J lost 8; bases outside the gene matches: 6. The chain's CDR3 is CSAWDSSYSPLHF. The CDR3 DNA sequence: TGCAGTGCTTGGGACAGTAGCTATTCACCCCTCCACTTT.

This clonotype has only a few counts. The rearrangement uses TRBV18 and TRBJ2-1, with unresolved D. CDR1 and CDR2 from the germline V gene are KGHSH and LQKENI. V lost 3 bases and J 7 bases, leaving 7 bases between the germline ends. The CDR3 is 12 residues long. The CDR3 spells CASSPGLNEQFF. The CDR3 DNA is TGTGCCAGCTCACCCGGGCTTAATGAGCAGTTCTTC.

The chain carries TRBV6-1 and TRBJ2-3, with 10 positions matching TRBD2. This CDR3 has 19 residues. Per germline, CDR1 MNHNS and CDR2 SASEGT. Losses at the gene ends were 2 bases for V and 7 bases for J; bases not matched to a gene: 18. The DNA of the CDR3 is TGTGCCAGCAGTGAAATAGAGCGGGGAGCGGGGGGGACTCGAAATACGCAGTATTTT. As protein: CASSEIERGAGGTRNTQYF.

This clonotype was counted only a few times. The chain uses TRBV18 and TRBJ1-5; D gene unclear. The CDR3 has 12 residues. Germline V CDR1 and CDR2: KGHSH, LQKENI. V lost 6 bases to trimming and J lost 0 bases, with 3 bases between them. The CDR3 DNA sequence: TGTGCCAGCTCGGATAGCAATCAGCCCCAGCATTTT. Translated: CASSDSNQPQHF.

This clonotype was seen only a few times. The V and J genes are TRBV21-1 and TRBJ2-5; TRBD2 reflects the table's D call only, with no check against the DNA. TRBV21-1 is described as a pseudogene. The CDR3 covers 18 residues. CDR3 coding DNA: TGTGCCAGCAGCAGCGCGGAGACTAGCGGGGAGTACCAAGAGACCCAGTACTTC. Its translation is CASSSAETSGEYQETQYF.

This clonotype was seen a handful of times. This sequence joins TRBV20-1 and TRBJ2-2; D remains ambiguous. V was clipped by 0 bases and J by 5 bases, with 7 bases between them. Germline V lookup: CDR1 DFQATT, CDR2 SNEGSKA (reference sequence). The CDR3 is made up of 13 amino acids. The CDR3 loop reads CSARDRRTGELFF. As DNA, the CDR3 is TGCAGTGCTAGAGATAGGAGAACCGGGGAGCTGTTTTTT.

This clonotype was recorded a few times. The gene calls are TRBV6-2 or TRBV6-3 and TRBJ1-1, with D hard to call. The V end lost 7 bases, the J end lost 0 bases, and 12 bases lay between the germline ends. Germline CDR1 and CDR2: MNHEY and SVGEGT. The CDR3 length is 14 residues. The DNA of the CDR3 is TGTGCCAGCACCCCAGTGTCCATGAACACTGAAGCTTTCTTT. This codes for CASTPVSMNTEAFF.

The sample holds a few counts of this clonotype. V and J are TRBV5-8 and TRBJ1-2; D not resolved. V lost 1 base and J 8 bases, leaving 9 bases between the germline ends. Germline-derived CDR1 and CDR2 are SGHTS and YDEGEE. The CDR3 is made up of 12 amino acids. The CDR3 DNA sequence: TGTGCCAGCAGCTTGCGTAGGGAAGGCTACACCTTC. This translates into CASSLRREGYTF.

The sample holds a few counts of this clonotype. This rearrangement joins TRBV20-1 to TRBJ2-5; tentatively, D is TRBD1 (5 bases). Germline V gene data show CDR1 as DFQATT and CDR2 as SNEGSKA (reference sequence). The CDR3 runs 12 residues. Trimming pared 0 bases from V and 5 bases from J, leaving 7 bases between. Written as DNA, the CDR3 is TGCAGTGCTAGAGATGACAGCGAGACCCAGTACTTC. Translated: CSARDDSETQYF.